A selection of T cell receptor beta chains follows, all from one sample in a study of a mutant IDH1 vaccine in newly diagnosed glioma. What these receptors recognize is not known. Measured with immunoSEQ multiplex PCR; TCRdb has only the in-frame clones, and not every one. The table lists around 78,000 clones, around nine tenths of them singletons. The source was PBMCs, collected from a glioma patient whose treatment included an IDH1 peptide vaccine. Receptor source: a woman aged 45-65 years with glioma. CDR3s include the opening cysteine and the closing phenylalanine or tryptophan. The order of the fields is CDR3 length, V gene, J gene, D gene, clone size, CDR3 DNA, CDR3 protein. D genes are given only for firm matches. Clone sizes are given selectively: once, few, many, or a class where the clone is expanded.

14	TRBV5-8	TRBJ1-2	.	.	TGTGCCAGCAGCCGGGCCGGGGGGGTGGAAGGCTACACCTTC	CASSRAGGVEGYTF
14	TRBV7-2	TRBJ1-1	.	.	TGTGCCAGCAGCTGGAGGGCCACGAACACTGAAGCTTTCTTT	CASSWRATNTEAFF
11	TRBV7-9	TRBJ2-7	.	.	TGTGCCAGCAGTACATCCTCCGAGCAGTACTTC	CASSTSSEQYF
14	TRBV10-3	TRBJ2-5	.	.	TGTGCCATCAGTGATATTACAGACCAAGAGACCCAGTACTTC	CAISDITDQETQYF
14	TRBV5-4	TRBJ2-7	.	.	TGTGCCAGCAGCTTGGGACAGGCAAACTACGAGCAGTACTTC	CASSLGQANYEQYF
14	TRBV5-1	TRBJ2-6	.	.	TGCGCCTCCCGACAAACCTCTGGGGCCAACGTCCTGACTTTC	CASRQTSGANVLTF
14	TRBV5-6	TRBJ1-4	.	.	TGTGCCAGCAGCTTGGTAGCAACTAATGAAAAACTGTTTTTT	CASSLVATNEKLFF
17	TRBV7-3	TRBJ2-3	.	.	TGTGCCAGCAGCTTAGGGCAGGGGATATCTAGCACAGATACGCAGTATTTT	CASSLGQGISSTDTQYF
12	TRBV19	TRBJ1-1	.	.	TGTGCCAGTAGTATGGGGCGGTCTGAAGCTTTCTTT	CASSMGRSEAFF
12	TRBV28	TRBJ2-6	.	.	TGTGCCAGCGGGTGGGGGGCCAACGTCCTGACTTTC	CASGWGANVLTF
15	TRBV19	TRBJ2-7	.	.	TGTGCCAGTAGTCCTCCGGGCCCCGTGACCTACGAGCAGTACTTC	CASSPPGPVTYEQYF
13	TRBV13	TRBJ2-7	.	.	TGTGCCAGCAGCCCGGAGGGCTCCTACGAGCAGTACTTC	CASSPEGSYEQYF
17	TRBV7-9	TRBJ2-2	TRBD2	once	TGTGCCAGCAGCTTAAAGGTCGCTAGCGGGCCTAGCGGGGAGCTGTTTTTT	CASSLKVASGPSGELFF
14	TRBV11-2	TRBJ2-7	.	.	TGTGCCAGCAGCTTAACCGGGACAATTTACGAGCAGTACTTC	CASSLTGTIYEQYF
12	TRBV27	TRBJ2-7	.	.	TGTGCCAGCAGTTTAATCGGGGGAGAGCAGTACTTC	CASSLIGGEQYF
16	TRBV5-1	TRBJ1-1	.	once	TGCGCCAGCAGCAGAACAGGGTTGGAATGGAACACTGAAGCTTTCTTT	CASSRTGLEWNTEAFF
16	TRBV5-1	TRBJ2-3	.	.	TGCGCCAGCAGCTGGGGCCTCCAGAGGGTAACAGATACGCAGTATTTT	CASSWGLQRVTDTQYF
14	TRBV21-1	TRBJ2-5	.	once	TGTGCCAGCAGCACTAGAGGGCTACTAAAGACCCAGTACTTC	CASSTRGLLKTQYF
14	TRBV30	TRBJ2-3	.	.	TGTGCCTGGAGTTTGGGGAGTTCGGCAGATACGCAGTATTTT	CAWSLGSSADTQYF
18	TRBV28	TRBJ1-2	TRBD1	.	TGTGCCAGCAGTTCAAGCAATCCGGGACAGGGGGCCGGCTATGGCTACACCTTC	CASSSSNPGQGAGYGYTF
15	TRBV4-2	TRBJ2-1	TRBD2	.	TGTGCCAGCAGCCAGGTAGCGGGAGTAAGGTATGAGCAGTTCTTC	CASSQVAGVRYEQFF
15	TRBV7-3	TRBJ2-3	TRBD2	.	TGTGCCAGCAGCCTTCGACTAGCGGGAACAGATACGCAGTATTTT	CASSLRLAGTDTQYF
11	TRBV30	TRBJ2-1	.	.	TGTGCCTGGAGCGAAATCAATGAGCAGTTCTTC	CAWSEINEQFF
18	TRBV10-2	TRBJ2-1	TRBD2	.	TGCGCCAGCATCTCGTCTAGCGGGAGAAGAGTGGCCTACAATGAGCAGTTCTTC	CASISSSGRRVAYNEQFF
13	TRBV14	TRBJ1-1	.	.	TGTGCCAGCAGTATATGGGGTGACACTGAAGCTTTCTTT	CASSIWGDTEAFF
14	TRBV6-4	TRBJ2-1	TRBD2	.	TGTGCCAGCGAAACCGGGACTAACTACAATGAGCAGTTCTTC	CASETGTNYNEQFF
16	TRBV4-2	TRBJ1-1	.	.	TGTGCCAGCAGCCAAGACGTGGGGGCGCAAAACACTGAAGCTTTCTTT	CASSQDVGAQNTEAFF
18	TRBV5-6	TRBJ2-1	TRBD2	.	TGTGCCAGCAGCCCCGAGCCTAGTGGAGCGGGAGGGTTAAATGAGCAGTTCTTC	CASSPEPSGAGGLNEQFF
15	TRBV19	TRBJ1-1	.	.	TGTGCCAGTAGTATAGGCCGTTCTGGAAACACTGAAGCTTTCTTT	CASSIGRSGNTEAFF
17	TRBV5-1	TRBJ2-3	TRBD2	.	TGCGCCAGCACTAACGGCGACGGAGCGGGAGGGGCCGATACGCAGTATTTT	CASTNGDGAGGADTQYF
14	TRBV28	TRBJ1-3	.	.	TGTGCCAGCAGTTTGGCGGGCAGGGGAAACACCATATATTTT	CASSLAGRGNTIYF
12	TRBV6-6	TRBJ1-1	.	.	TGTGCCAGCAGTTGGAGGGACACTGAAGCTTTCTTT	CASSWRDTEAFF
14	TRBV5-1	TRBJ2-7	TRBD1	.	TGCGCCAGCAACGCCCCGGACAGGGGATACGAGCAGTACTTC	CASNAPDRGYEQYF
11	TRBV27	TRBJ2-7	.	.	TGTGCCAGCCGTACCTCCTACGAGCAGTACTTC	CASRTSYEQYF
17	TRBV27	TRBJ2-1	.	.	TGTGCCAGCAGTCTCGTTTACCTAGATCCCCCTCCCAATGAGCAGTTCTTC	CASSLVYLDPPPNEQFF
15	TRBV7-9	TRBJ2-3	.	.	TGTGCCAGCAGCTTGCGGGTGCGGGTGGTAGATACGCAGTATTTT	CASSLRVRVVDTQYF
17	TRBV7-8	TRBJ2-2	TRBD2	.	TGTGCCAGCAGCTTCCCCCTGGCGGGAGGGCCTACCGGGGAGCTGTTTTTT	CASSFPLAGGPTGELFF
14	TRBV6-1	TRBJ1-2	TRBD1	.	TGTGCCAGCAGTGAAGTGGACAGGGGGTATGGCTACACCTTC	CASSEVDRGYGYTF
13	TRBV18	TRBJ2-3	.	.	TGTGCCAGCTCTACTGACCTTGCGGGTACGCAGTATTTT	CASSTDLAGTQYF
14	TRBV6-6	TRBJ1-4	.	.	TGTGCCAGCAGCCCTCCGGGGTCTAATGAAAAACTGTTTTTT	CASSPPGSNEKLFF
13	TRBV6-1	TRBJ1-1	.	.	TGTGCCAGCACCCCGTCACCGAACACTGAAGCTTTCTTT	CASTPSPNTEAFF
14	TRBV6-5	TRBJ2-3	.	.	TGTGCCAGCAGTTACACGGCAGCAAAAGATACGCAGTATTTT	CASSYTAAKDTQYF
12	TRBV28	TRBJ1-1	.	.	TGTGCCAGCAGCCCGCTAATGGCGGAAGCTTTCTTT	CASSPLMAEAFF
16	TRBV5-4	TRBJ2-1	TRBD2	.	TGTGCCAGCAGCTTGGCCGTGGCGGGGGCCTACAATGAGCAGTTCTTC	CASSLAVAGAYNEQFF
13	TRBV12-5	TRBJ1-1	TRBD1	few	TGTGCTAGTGGTGACGACAGGGGGAAGGGAGCTTTCTTT	CASGDDRGKGAFF
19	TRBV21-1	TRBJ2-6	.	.	TGTGCCAGCAGCAAAGACCCTAGCGGGTTAAGTTCTGGGGCCAACGTCCTGACTTTC	CASSKDPSGLSSGANVLTF